The clone carrying this T cell receptor beta chain has just a few counts. This sample is drawn from a study of beta chain features in type 1 diabetes. Expressed TCRB transcripts were sequenced after all isolated RNA was converted to cDNA. Sequencing was performed with immunoSEQ multiplex PCR; in TCRdb, only in-frame clones are kept and a portion is missing. The sample has 600,000 to 650,000 clones; about a sixth are singletons. Germline V gene lookup returns CDR1 SGHRS and CDR2 YFSETQ. V was pared by 4 bases and J by 1 base, with 4 bases of the junction left unmatched. This CDR3 comprises 15 residues.

The chain combines TRBV5-1 with TRBJ2-3; 9 nucleotides line up with TRBD1. This receptor was identified in a man between 18 and 29 years old in good health. The sequencing sample was made of naive CD4+ T cells from blood. The CDR3 nucleotides are TGCGCCAGCAGCATGAGGGACAGGGGCACAGATACGCAGTATTTT. Amino acid sequence: CASSMRDRGTDTQYF.